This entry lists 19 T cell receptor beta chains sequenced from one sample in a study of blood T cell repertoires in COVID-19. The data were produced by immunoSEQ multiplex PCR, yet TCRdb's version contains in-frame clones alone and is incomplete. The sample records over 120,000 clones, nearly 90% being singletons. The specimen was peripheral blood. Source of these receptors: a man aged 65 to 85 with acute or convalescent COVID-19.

CDR3 DNA sequence: TGTGCCAGCAGTTTACCCGGGACAGCCTACAATGAGCAGTTCTTC. Translating it yields CASSLPGTAYNEQFF. The chain uses TRBV28 and TRBJ2-1; 7 nucleotides line up with TRBD1. This CDR3 is built from 15 residues. Germline V lookup: CDR1 MDHEN, CDR2 SYDVKM. Losses at the gene ends were 2 bases for V and 2 bases for J; bases not matched to a gene: 3.

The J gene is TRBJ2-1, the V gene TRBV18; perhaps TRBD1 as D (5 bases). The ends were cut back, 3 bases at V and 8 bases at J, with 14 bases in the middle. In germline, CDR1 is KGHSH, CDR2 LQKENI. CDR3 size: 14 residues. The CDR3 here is CASSPYRYYHEQFF. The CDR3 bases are TGTGCCAGCTCACCCTACAGGTATTACCATGAGCAGTTCTTC.

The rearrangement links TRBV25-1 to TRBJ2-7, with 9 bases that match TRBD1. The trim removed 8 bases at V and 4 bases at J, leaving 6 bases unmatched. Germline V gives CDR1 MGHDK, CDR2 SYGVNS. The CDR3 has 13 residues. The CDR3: CASSGTGIYEQYF. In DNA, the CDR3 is TGTGCCAGCTCCGGGACAGGGATATACGAGCAGTACTTC.

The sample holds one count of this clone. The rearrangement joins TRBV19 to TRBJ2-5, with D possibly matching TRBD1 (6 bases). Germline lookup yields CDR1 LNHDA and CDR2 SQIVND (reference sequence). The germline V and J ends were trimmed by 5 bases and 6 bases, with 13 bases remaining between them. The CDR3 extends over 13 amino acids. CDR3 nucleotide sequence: TGTGCCAGTAGTGAGGGGGTGGGGCAGACCCAGTACTTC. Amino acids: CASSEGVGQTQYF. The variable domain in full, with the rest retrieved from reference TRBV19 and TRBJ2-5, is DGGITQSPKYLFRKEGQNVTLSCEQNLNHDAMYWYRQDPGQGLRLIYYSQIVNDFQKGDIAEGYSVSREKKESFPLTVTSAQKNPTAFYLCASSEGVGQTQYFGPGTRLLVL.

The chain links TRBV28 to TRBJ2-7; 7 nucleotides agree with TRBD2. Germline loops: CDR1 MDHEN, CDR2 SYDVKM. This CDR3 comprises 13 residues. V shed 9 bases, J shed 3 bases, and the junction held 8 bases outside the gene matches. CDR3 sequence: CASREASGYEQYF. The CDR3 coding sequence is TGTGCCAGTCGTGAGGCTAGCGGCTACGAGCAGTACTTC.

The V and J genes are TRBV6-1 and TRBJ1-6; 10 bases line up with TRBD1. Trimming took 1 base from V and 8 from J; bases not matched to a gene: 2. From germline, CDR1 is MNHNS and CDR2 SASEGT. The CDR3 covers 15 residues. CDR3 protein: CASSEGQGAYSPLHF. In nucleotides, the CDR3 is TGTGCCAGCAGTGAAGGACAGGGGGCGTATTCACCCCTCCACTTT.

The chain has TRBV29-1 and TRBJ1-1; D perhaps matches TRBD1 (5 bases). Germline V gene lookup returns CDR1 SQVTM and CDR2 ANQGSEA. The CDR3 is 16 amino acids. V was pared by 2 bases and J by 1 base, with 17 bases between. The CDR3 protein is CSVEIWGRAGNTEAFF. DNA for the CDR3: TGCAGCGTTGAAATATGGGGGAGGGCTGGGAACACTGAAGCTTTCTTT.

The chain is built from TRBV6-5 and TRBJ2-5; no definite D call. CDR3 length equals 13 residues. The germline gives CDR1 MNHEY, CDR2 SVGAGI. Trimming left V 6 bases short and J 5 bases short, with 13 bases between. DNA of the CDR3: TGTGCCAGCAGCCGCGCCCGTCGGGAGACCCAGTACTTC. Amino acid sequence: CASSRARRETQYF.

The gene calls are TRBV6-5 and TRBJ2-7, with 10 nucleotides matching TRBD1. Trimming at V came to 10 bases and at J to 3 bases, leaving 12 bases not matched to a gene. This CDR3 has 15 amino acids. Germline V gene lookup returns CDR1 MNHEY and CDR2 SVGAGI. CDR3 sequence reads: CATISGTGARYEQYF. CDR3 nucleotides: TGTGCCACAATCTCTGGGACAGGGGCGCGCTACGAGCAGTACTTC.

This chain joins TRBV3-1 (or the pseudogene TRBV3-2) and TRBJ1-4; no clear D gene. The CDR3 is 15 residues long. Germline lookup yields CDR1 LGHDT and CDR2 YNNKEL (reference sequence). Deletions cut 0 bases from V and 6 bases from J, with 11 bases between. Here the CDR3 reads CASSQDQAEYEKLFF. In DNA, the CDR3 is TGTGCCAGCAGCCAAGATCAGGCAGAGTATGAAAAACTGTTTTTT.

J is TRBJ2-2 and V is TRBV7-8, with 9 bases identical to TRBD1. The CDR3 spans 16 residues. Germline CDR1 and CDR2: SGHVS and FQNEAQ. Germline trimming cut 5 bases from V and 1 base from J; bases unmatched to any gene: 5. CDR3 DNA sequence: TGTGCCAGCAGCCTGCAGGACAGGGGGAACACCGGGGAGCTGTTTTTT. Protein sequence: CASSLQDRGNTGELFF.

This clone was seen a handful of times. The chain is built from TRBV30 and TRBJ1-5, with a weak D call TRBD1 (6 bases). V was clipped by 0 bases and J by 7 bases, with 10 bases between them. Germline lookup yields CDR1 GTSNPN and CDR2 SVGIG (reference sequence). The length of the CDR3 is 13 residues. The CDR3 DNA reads TGTGCCTGGAGTGTGCAGGGGAGCCAGCCCCAGCATTTT. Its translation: CAWSVQGSQPQHF.

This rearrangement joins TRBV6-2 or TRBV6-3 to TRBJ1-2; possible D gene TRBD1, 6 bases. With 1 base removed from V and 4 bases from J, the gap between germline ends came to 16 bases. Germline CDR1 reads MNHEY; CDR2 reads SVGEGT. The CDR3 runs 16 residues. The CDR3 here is CASSYFGDIPLYGYTF. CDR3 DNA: TGTGCCAGCAGTTACTTCGGGGACATTCCCCTCTATGGCTACACCTTC.

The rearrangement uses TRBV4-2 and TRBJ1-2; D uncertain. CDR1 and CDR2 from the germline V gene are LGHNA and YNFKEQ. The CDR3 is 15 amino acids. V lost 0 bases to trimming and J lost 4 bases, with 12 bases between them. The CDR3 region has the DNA TGTGCCAGCAGCCAAGAGGCGGCTGCGGGCTATGGCTACACCTTC. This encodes CASSQEAAAGYGYTF.

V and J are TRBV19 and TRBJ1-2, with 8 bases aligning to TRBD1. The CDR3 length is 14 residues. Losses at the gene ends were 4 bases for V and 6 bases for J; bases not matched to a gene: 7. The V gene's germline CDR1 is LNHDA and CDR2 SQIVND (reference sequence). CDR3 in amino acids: CASSTPGQDNGYTF. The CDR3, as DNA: TGTGCCAGTAGTACCCCGGGACAGGACAATGGCTACACCTTC.

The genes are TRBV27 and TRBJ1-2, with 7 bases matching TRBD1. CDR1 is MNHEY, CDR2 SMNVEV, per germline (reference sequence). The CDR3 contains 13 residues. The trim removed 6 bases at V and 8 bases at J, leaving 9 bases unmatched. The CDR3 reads CASSLTGWQGYTF. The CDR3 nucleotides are TGTGCCAGCAGCCTGACAGGGTGGCAAGGCTACACCTTC.

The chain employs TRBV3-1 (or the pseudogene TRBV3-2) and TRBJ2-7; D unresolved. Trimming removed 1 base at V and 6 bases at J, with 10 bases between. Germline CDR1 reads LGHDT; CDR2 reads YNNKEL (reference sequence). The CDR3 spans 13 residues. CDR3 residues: CASSQGAGFEQYF. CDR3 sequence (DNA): TGTGCCAGCAGCCAAGGAGCAGGCTTCGAGCAGTACTTC.

The CDR3 region is CASRFDREREQYF. DNA of the CDR3: TGTGCCAGCAGATTCGACAGGGAAAGGGAGCAGTACTTC. The rearrangement links TRBV5-6 to TRBJ2-7; the match to TRBD1 covers 7 bases. Germline values: CDR1 SGHDT, CDR2 YYEEEE. V was clipped by 5 bases and J by 7 bases; unmatched bases: 9. The CDR3 consists of 13 residues.

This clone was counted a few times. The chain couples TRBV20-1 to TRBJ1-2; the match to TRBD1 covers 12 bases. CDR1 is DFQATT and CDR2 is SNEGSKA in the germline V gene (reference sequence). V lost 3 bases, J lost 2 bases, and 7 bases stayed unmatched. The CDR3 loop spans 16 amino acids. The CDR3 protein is CSASSGTGGRNYGYTF. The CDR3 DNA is TGCAGTGCTAGTTCTGGGACAGGGGGCCGCAACTATGGCTACACCTTC.